A selection of T cell receptor beta chains follows, all from one sample in a study of early T cells in non-severe SARS-CoV-2 infection. TCRdb re-called the 5' RACE reads with MiXCR, one entry per CDR3 protein. The sample carries over 50,000 distinct CDR3 sequences, over 7% recorded once. Sequenced input: whole blood. The receptors were gathered from an adult who was a healthcare worker with PCR-confirmed SARS-CoV-2 infection or an uninfected control (not recorded which). Both conserved end residues are part of each CDR3.

TRBJ2-3,TRBV18,CASSQTSGTDTQYF
TRBJ2-2,TRBV11-1,CASSRDGAGELFF
TRBJ2-5,TRBV6-2/TRBV6-3,CASSSIRDRVQETQYF
TRBJ2-4,TRBV11-2,CASSLGGSNIQYF
TRBJ1-6,TRBV2,CASSEAQRNNSPLHF
TRBJ2-5,TRBV10-3,CAIGAGAQETQYF
TRBJ2-2,TRBV6-6,CATHREGGELFF
TRBJ2-7,TRBV11-2,CASSPGGRYEQYF
TRBJ2-7,TRBV30,CAWSVRGIYEQYF
TRBJ2-7,TRBV20-1,CSAREGPVPYEQYF
TRBJ2-7,TRBV28,CASSLPGTSSYEQYF
TRBJ1-1,TRBV13,CASSLSPGNTEAFF
TRBJ2-3,TRBV6-5,CASSYVDTQYF
TRBJ2-7,TRBV20-1,CSASSGHEQYF
TRBJ2-7,TRBV7-3,CASSPTGGDEQYF
TRBJ2-4,TRBV20-1,CSASTVAKNIQYF
TRBJ2-3,TRBV11-2,CASSFRLAGDTQYF
TRBJ2-7,TRBV28,CASSLLSYEQYF
TRBJ2-1,TRBV6-5,CASSWDAGSYYNEQFF
TRBJ2-7,TRBV27,CASSFAGVYEQYF
TRBJ1-3,TRBV3-1,CASRSSDSGNTIYF
TRBJ2-3,TRBV3-1,CASSPNWDGDTQYF
TRBJ2-5,TRBV5-4,CASRPGVAGGGETQYF
TRBJ2-1,TRBV5-4,CASSLGHSGGAYNEQFF
TRBJ1-2,TRBV29-1,CSVVVAGVGYGYTF
TRBJ2-1,TRBV7-8,CASSLVGGGSYNEQFF
TRBJ1-1,TRBV29-1,CSVFTDSFTEAFF
TRBJ2-2,TRBV5-1,CASSLLRGTGTGELFF
TRBJ1-2,TRBV20-1,CSARGRDGPNYGYTF
TRBJ2-5,TRBV4-1,CASSQEPQMPGLAEETQYF
TRBJ1-5,TRBV20-1,CSANDRGYNQPQHF